This passage covers 21 T cell receptor beta chains from one sample sequenced in a study of T cell responses to AZD1222 COVID-19 vaccine. The table came from immunoSEQ multiplex PCR; TCRdb's copy has only in-frame clones and leaves some out. The sample has around 140,000 clones, 80% to 90% seen once; the top ten hold approximately 1.5%. The material was peripheral blood, obtained on day 0 of AZD1222 vaccination. The receptor source for this set is an adult in good health.

This rearrangement joins TRBV27 to TRBJ2-7; D perhaps matches TRBD1 (5 bases). CDR3 length equals 13 residues. Trimming left V 0 bases short and J 5 bases short, with 8 bases between. Germline loops: CDR1 MNHEY, CDR2 SMNVEV (reference sequence). The CDR3 protein is CASSLSREHEQYF. The CDR3 bases are TGTGCCAGCAGTTTATCCAGGGAACACGAGCAGTACTTC.

The chain recombines TRBV7-9 with TRBJ1-1; no definite D call. The CDR3 covers 11 residues. Germline CDR1 reads SEHNR; CDR2 reads FQNEAQ (reference sequence). Deletions cut 8 bases from V and 7 bases from J, with 11 bases between. CDR3 sequence: CASSVGFEAFF. The CDR3 nucleotides are TGTGCCAGCTCTGTGGGGTTTGAAGCTTTCTTT.

This clone appeared a single time. The rearrangement joins TRBV5-1 to TRBJ2-7, with D tentatively TRBD1 or TRBD2 (5 bases each). This CDR3 spans 15 amino acids. Germline loops: CDR1 SGHRS, CDR2 YFSETQ. V was shortened by 2 bases and J by 0 bases, with 12 bases between the two germline ends. The CDR3 region has the DNA TGCGCCAGCAGCTTAACCGGGACGCTCTCCTACGAGCAGTACTTC. Its protein is CASSLTGTLSYEQYF.

The CDR3 DNA reads TGTGCCAGCAGTACCGGCTACTCTGGAAACACCATATATTTT. Its translation: CASSTGYSGNTIYF. The rearrangement links TRBV28 to TRBJ1-3; D unclear. This CDR3 spans 14 amino acids. V was pared by 5 bases and J by 0 bases, with 8 bases between. The germline V gene has CDR1 MDHEN and CDR2 SYDVKM.

The gene calls are TRBV29-1 and TRBJ2-2, with TRBD1 matching 7 bases. In germline, CDR1 is SQVTM, CDR2 ANQGSEA. V shed 4 bases, J shed 5 bases, and the junction held 16 bases outside the gene matches. This CDR3 has 17 residues. Here the CDR3 DNA reads TGCAGCGTTGGTTACAGGGGCAGGCCTGAGGATACCGGGGAGCTGTTTTTT. Translation: CSVGYRGRPEDTGELFF.

The DNA for the CDR3 is TGCGCCAGCAGCCGCACTTCCGGGACAGGGGATGGCTACACCTTC. This encodes CASSRTSGTGDGYTF. The chain joins TRBV5-1 to TRBJ1-2; 10 bases match TRBD1. Per the germline V gene, CDR1 is SGHRS and CDR2 is YFSETQ. The J segment lost 6 bases and the V segment lost 4 bases, leaving 9 bases of the junction unmatched. The CDR3 consists of 15 residues.

The rearrangement uses TRBV7-8 and TRBJ1-4, with D tentatively TRBD1 (6 bases). The length of the CDR3 is 16 residues. The V gene lost 4 bases and the J gene lost 2 bases, with 14 bases spanning the gap. Germline-derived CDR1 and CDR2 are SGHVS and FQNEAQ. The chain's CDR3 is CASSSHRVPTNEKLFF. The DNA of the CDR3 is TGTGCCAGCAGCTCGCACAGGGTACCCACTAATGAAAAACTGTTTTTT.

The chain carries TRBV29-1 and TRBJ1-1; TRBD1 agrees at 11 bases. Germline trimming cut 6 bases from V and 6 bases from J; bases unmatched to any gene: 6. The CDR3 totals 13 residues. The germline CDR1 and CDR2 sequences are SQVTM and ANQGSEA. This CDR3 is CSVDRGRISEAFF. The DNA of the CDR3 is TGCAGCGTGGACAGGGGGCGCATATCTGAAGCTTTCTTT.

The chain is built from TRBV7-6 and TRBJ2-2; 11 positions agree with TRBD2. The J segment lost 6 bases and the V segment lost 4 bases, leaving 13 bases of the junction unmatched. The CDR3 contains 18 residues. Germline V lookup: CDR1 SGHVS, CDR2 FNYEAQ. The CDR3 sequence is CASSSQLAGEPRAGELFF. The CDR3 bases are TGTGCCAGCAGCTCGCAACTAGCGGGGGAGCCAAGGGCCGGGGAGCTGTTTTTT.

The chain employs TRBV7-9 and TRBJ2-5, with 7 bases matching TRBD2. The CDR3 is 14 amino acids. Germline CDR1 SEHNR, CDR2 FQNEAQ (reference sequence). With 4 bases clipped from V and 2 bases from J, the junction kept 4 bases outside the gene matches. In DNA form, the CDR3 reads TGTGCCAGCAGCTCTCTAGCGGAACAAGAGACCCAGTACTTC. This encodes CASSSLAEQETQYF.

The chain carries TRBV6-6 and TRBJ1-2, with 7 positions matching TRBD1. CDR1 is MNHNY and CDR2 is SVGAGI in the germline V gene (reference sequence). CDR3 length: 16 amino acids. With 7 bases clipped from V and 3 bases from J, the junction kept 14 bases outside the gene matches. CDR3 bases: TGTGCCAGCACCCTTAACCGACAGGGACCCGACTATGGCTACACCTTC. Its protein is CASTLNRQGPDYGYTF.

The J gene is TRBJ2-2, the V gene TRBV7-9; no reliable D call. The CDR3 covers 14 residues. Germline loops: CDR1 SEHNR, CDR2 FQNEAQ (reference sequence). Trimming pared 2 bases from V and 2 bases from J, leaving 6 bases between. The CDR3 region has the DNA TGTGCCAGCAGCTTAAGACCAAACACCGGGGAGCTGTTTTTT. Its protein is CASSLRPNTGELFF.

This chain uses TRBV19 with TRBJ1-1; D not resolved. Germline V gene sequence: CDR1 LNHDA, CDR2 SQIVND (reference sequence). Trimming took off 5 bases at V and 5 bases at J, with 6 bases between the two ends. The CDR3 totals 11 residues. The CDR3 spells CASSRFTEAFF. CDR3 sequence (DNA): TGTGCCAGTAGTCGGTTTACTGAAGCTTTCTTT.

The chain uses TRBV2 and TRBJ1-5; D remains unclear. The CDR3 spans 11 residues. Trimming cost V 5 bases and J 6 bases, with 5 bases left between them. Looked up from germline, CDR1 is SNHLY and CDR2 is FYNNEI. The CDR3 DNA sequence: TGTGCCAGCAGTCTGTCTCAGCCCCAGCATTTT. This encodes CASSLSQPQHF.

This chain connects TRBV7-9 to TRBJ1-5; no reliable D call. Trimming cost V 1 base and J 9 bases, with 10 bases left between them. CDR3 length: 13 amino acids. CDR1 is SEHNR and CDR2 is FQNEAQ in the germline V gene (reference sequence). The CDR3 sequence: CASSLDGTWPQHF. For the CDR3, the DNA is TGTGCCAGCAGCTTAGATGGAACATGGCCCCAGCATTTT.

The gene calls are TRBV5-6 and TRBJ1-2; tentative D call: TRBD1 (6 bases). The CDR3 runs to 15 residues. CDR1 SGHDT and CDR2 YYEEEE come from the germline V gene. V was trimmed by 0 bases and J by 4 bases, leaving 13 bases between them. CDR3 in amino acids: CASSLGGGSGYGYTF. CDR3 in DNA: TGTGCCAGCAGCTTGGGAGGGGGAAGCGGCTATGGCTACACCTTC. Combining the CDR3 with reference TRBV5-6 and TRBJ1-2 gives the whole variable domain DAGVTQSPTHLIKTRGQQVTLRCSPKSGHDTVSWYQQALGQGPQFIFQYYEEEERQRGNFPDRFSGHQFPNYSSELNVNALLLGDSALYLCASSLGGGSGYGYTFGSGTRLTVV.

The chain uses TRBV6-5 and TRBJ1-2; D is undetermined. The CDR3 contains 13 residues. Per the germline V gene, CDR1 is MNHEY and CDR2 is SVGAGI. Deletions cut 8 bases from V and 7 bases from J, with 17 bases between. The CDR3 loop is CASGAEVGSGYTF. CDR3 sequence (DNA): TGTGCCAGCGGCGCTGAGGTTGGATCTGGCTACACCTTC.

The sample holds a few counts of this clone. Within the sample, other DNA sequences also encode this same CDR3. The V gene is TRBV7-2, the J gene TRBJ2-7; 9 bases line up with TRBD1. Germline-derived CDR1 and CDR2 are SGHTA and FQGNSA. The length of the CDR3 is 13 residues. V trimming: 5 bases; J trimming: 5 bases; junction bases outside the gene matches: 4. Here the CDR3 DNA reads TGTGCCAGCAGCAGGGACAGGGTCAACGAGCAGTACTTC. This sequence encodes CASSRDRVNEQYF. Variable domain in full (rest from reference TRBV7-2 and TRBJ2-7): GAGVSQSPSNKVTEKGKDVELRCDPISGHTALYWYRQSLGQGLEFLIYFQGNSAPDKSGLPSDRFSAERTGGSVSTLTIQRTQQEDSAVYLCASSRDRVNEQYFGPGTRLTVT.

This clone was seen more than once but under ten times. CDR3 sequence reads: CASSSGPSYGYTF. The CDR3 DNA is TGTGCCAGTAGTAGCGGCCCTAGCTATGGCTACACCTTC. The rearrangement uses TRBV19 and TRBJ1-2; D not resolved. In germline, CDR1 is LNHDA, CDR2 SQIVND (reference sequence). The CDR3 length is 13 residues. Between the trimmed V and J ends, which lost 4 bases and 4 bases, there was a span of 10 bases.

This chain connects TRBV18 to TRBJ1-4, with D perhaps TRBD1 (5 bases). Per germline, CDR1 KGHSH and CDR2 LQKENI. The CDR3 sequence is 13 residues long. Trimming removed 2 bases at V and 6 bases at J, with 7 bases between. CDR3 sequence: CASSPGADEKLFF. The CDR3 nucleotides are TGTGCCAGCTCACCAGGGGCGGATGAAAAACTGTTTTTT.

This chain links TRBV28 with TRBJ2-1, with TRBD2 identical over 8 bases. The CDR3 spans 15 residues. Losses at the gene ends were 6 bases for V and 4 bases for J; bases not matched to a gene: 8. Looked up from germline, CDR1 is MDHEN and CDR2 is SYDVKM. The CDR3 here is CASREAGVTYNEQFF. DNA of the CDR3: TGTGCCAGCAGGGAAGCGGGAGTTACATACAATGAGCAGTTCTTC. Full variable domain (remainder filled in from reference TRBV28 and TRBJ2-1): DVKVTQSSRYLVKRTGEKVFLECVQDMDHENMFWYRQDPGLGLRLIYFSYDVKMKEKGDIPEGYSVSREKKERFSLILESASTNQTSMYLCASREAGVTYNEQFFGPGTRLTVL.